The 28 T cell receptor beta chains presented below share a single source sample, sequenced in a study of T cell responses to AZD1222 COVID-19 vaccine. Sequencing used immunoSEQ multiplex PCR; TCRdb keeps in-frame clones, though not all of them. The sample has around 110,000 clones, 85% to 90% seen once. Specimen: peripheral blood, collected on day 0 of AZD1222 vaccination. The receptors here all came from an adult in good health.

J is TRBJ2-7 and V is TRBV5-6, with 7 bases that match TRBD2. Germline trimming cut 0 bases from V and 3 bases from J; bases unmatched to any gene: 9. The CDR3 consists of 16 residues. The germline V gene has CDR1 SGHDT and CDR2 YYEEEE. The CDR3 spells CASSLATGRGLYEQYF. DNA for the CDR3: TGTGCCAGCAGCTTGGCCACGGGGAGGGGTCTCTACGAGCAGTACTTC.

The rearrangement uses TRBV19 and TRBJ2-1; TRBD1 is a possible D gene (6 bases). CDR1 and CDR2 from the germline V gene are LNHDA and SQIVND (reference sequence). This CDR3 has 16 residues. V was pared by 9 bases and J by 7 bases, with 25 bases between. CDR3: CASTLVGQIGVNEQFF. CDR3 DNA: TGTGCCAGCACCCTCGTGGGACAAATCGGCGTGAATGAGCAGTTCTTC.

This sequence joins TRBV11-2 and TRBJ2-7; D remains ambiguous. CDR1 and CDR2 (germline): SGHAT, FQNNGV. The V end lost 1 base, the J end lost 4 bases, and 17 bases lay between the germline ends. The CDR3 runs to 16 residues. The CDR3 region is CASSLGWGQLNYEQYF. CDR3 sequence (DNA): TGTGCCAGCAGCTTAGGCTGGGGTCAGTTGAATTACGAGCAGTACTTC.

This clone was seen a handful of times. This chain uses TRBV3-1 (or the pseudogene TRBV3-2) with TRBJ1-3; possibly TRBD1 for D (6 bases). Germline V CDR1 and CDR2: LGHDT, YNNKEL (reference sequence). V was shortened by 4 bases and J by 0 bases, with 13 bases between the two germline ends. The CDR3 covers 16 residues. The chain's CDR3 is CASSRSQGSSGNTIYF. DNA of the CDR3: TGTGCCAGCAGCCGGTCACAGGGAAGCTCTGGAAACACCATATATTTT.

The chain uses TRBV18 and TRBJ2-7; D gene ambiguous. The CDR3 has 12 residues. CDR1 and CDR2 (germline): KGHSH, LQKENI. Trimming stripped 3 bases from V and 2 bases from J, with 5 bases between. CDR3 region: CASSPAPYEQYF. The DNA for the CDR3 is TGTGCCAGCTCACCGGCCCCCTACGAGCAGTACTTC.

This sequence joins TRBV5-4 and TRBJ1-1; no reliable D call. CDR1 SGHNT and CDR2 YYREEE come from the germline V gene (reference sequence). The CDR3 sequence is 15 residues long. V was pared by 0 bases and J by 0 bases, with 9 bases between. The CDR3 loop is CASSLAGTVNTEAFF. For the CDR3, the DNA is TGTGCCAGCAGCTTGGCCGGCACCGTGAACACTGAAGCTTTCTTT. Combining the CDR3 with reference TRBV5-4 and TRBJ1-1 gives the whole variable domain ETGVTQSPTHLIKTRGQQVTLRCSSQSGHNTVSWYQQALGQGPQFIFQYYREEENGRGNFPPRFSGLQFPNYSSELNVNALELDDSALYLCASSLAGTVNTEAFFGQGTRLTVV.

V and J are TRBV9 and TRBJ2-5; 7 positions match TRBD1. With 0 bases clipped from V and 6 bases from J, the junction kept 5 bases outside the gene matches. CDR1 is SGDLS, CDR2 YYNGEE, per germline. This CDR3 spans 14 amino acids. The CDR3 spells CASSVGQGSQTQYF. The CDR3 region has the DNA TGTGCCAGCAGCGTAGGACAGGGTAGCCAGACCCAGTACTTC.

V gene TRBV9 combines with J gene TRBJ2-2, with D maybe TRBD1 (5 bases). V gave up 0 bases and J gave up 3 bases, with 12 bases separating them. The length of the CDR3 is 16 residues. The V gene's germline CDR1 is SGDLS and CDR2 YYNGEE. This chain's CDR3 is CASSVVRGADTGELFF. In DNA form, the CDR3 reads TGTGCCAGCAGCGTAGTTAGGGGCGCGGACACCGGGGAGCTGTTTTTT.

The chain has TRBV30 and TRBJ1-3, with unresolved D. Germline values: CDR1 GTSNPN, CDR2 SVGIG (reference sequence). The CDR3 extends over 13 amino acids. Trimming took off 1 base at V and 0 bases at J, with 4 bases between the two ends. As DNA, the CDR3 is TGTGCCTGGAGTGGCTACTCTGGAAACACCATATATTTT. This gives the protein CAWSGYSGNTIYF.

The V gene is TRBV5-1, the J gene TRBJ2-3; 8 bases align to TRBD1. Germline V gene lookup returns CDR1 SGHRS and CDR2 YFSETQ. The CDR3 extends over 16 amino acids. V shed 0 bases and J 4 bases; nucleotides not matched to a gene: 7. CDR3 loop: CASSLGPLQGADTQYF. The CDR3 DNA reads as TGCGCCAGCAGCTTGGGTCCTCTACAGGGGGCAGATACGCAGTATTTT. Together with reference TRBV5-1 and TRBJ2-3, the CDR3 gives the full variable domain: KAGVTQTPRYLIKTRGQQVTLSCSPISGHRSVSWYQQTPGQGLQFLFEYFSETQRNKGNFPGRFSGRQFSNSRSEMNVSTLELGDSALYLCASSLGPLQGADTQYFGPGTRLTVL.

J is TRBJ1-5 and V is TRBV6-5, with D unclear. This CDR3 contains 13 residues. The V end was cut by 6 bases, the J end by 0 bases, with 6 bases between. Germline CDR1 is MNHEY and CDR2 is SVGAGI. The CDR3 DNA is TGTGCCAGCAGGAAAAATAGCAATCAGCCCCAGCATTTT. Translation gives CASRKNSNQPQHF.

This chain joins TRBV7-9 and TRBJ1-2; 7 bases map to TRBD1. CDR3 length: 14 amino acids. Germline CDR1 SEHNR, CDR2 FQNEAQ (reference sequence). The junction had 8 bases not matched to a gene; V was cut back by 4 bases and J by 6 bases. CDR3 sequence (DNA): TGTGCCAGCAGCTATACATCGACAGGGAATGGCTACACCTTC. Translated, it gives CASSYTSTGNGYTF.

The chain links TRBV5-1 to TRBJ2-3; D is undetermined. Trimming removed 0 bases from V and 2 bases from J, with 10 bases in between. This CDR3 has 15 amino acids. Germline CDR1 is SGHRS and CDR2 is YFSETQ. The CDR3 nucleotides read TGCGCCAGCAGCTTGGGAGGCTACTACACAGATACGCAGTATTTT. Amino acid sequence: CASSLGGYYTDTQYF.

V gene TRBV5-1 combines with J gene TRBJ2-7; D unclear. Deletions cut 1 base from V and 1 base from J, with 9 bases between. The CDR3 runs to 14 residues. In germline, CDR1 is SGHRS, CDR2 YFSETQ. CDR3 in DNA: TGCGCCAGCAGCTTGAATCAGAGGTCCTACGAGCAGTACTTC. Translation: CASSLNQRSYEQYF. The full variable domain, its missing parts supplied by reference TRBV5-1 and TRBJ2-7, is KAGVTQTPRYLIKTRGQQVTLSCSPISGHRSVSWYQQTPGQGLQFLFEYFSETQRNKGNFPGRFSGRQFSNSRSEMNVSTLELGDSALYLCASSLNQRSYEQYFGPGTRLTVT.

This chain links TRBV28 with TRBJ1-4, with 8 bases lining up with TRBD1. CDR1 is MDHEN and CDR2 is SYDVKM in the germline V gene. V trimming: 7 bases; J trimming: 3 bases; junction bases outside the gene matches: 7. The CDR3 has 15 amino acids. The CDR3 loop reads CASTGGSTANEKLFF. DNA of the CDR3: TGTGCCAGCACAGGGGGCAGTACGGCTAATGAAAAACTGTTTTTT.

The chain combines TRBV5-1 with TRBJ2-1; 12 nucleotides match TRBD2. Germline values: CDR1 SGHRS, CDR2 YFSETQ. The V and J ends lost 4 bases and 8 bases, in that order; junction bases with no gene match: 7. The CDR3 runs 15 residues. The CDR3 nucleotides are TGCGCCAGCAGCAGACTAGCGGGAGAATGGGATGAGCAGTTCTTC. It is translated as CASSRLAGEWDEQFF.

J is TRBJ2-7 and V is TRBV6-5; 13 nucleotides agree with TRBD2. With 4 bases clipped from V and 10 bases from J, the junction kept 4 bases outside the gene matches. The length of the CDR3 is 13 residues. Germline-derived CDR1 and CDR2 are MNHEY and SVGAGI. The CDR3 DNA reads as TGTGCCAGCAGTTCGGGACTAGCGGGATCCCAGTACTTC. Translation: CASSSGLAGSQYF.

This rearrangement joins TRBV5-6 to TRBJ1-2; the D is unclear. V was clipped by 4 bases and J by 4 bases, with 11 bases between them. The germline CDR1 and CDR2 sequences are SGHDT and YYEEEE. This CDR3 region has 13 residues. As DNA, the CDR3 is TGTGCCAGCAGCCGTATGCTTTCCTATGGCTACACCTTC. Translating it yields CASSRMLSYGYTF.

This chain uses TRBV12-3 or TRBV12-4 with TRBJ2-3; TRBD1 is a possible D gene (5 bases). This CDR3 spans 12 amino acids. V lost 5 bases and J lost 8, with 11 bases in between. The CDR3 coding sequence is TGTGCCAGCAGTCTCGTGGGGCGTACGCAGTATTTT. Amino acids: CASSLVGRTQYF.

The CDR3 is CSVGTGAQETQYF. DNA of the CDR3: TGCAGCGTGGGGACAGGGGCCCAAGAGACCCAGTACTTC. V usage is TRBV29-1 and J usage is TRBJ2-5; TRBD1 agrees at 10 bases. The CDR3 totals 13 residues. CDR1 is SQVTM, CDR2 ANQGSEA, per germline. Unmatched junction bases numbered 2, after V lost 6 bases and J lost 1 base.

The CDR3 sequence: CASSLPRGQIAEQFF. Written as DNA, the CDR3 is TGTGCCAGCAGCTTGCCCAGGGGTCAGATAGCTGAGCAGTTCTTC. This chain connects TRBV5-4 to TRBJ2-1; a possible D gene is TRBD1 (6 bases). Germline CDR1 is SGHNT and CDR2 is YYREEE (reference sequence). Trimming took 1 base from V and 9 from J, leaving 17 bases between them. There are 15 residues in the CDR3.

Here the CDR3 DNA reads TGTGCCAGCAGCTTAACCGGGACAGCAAACACCGGGGAGCTGTTTTTT. This sequence encodes CASSLTGTANTGELFF. The V call is TRBV7-2, the J call TRBJ2-2; 7 bases map to TRBD1. The germline gives CDR1 SGHTA, CDR2 FQGNSA. The CDR3 has 16 amino acids. The trim removed 2 bases at V and 2 bases at J, leaving 5 bases unmatched.

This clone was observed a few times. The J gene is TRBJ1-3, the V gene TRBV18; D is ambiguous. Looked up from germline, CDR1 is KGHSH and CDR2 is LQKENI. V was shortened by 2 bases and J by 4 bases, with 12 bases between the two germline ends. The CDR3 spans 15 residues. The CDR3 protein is CASSPVGLGGNTIYF. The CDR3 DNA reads TGTGCCAGCTCACCAGTCGGCTTAGGGGGAAACACCATATATTTT.

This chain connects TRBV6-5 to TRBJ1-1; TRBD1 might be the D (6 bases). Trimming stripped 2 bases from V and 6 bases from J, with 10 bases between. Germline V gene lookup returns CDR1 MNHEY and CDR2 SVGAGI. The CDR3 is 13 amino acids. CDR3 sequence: CASSYRGIAEAFF. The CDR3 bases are TGTGCCAGCAGTTACAGGGGGATCGCTGAAGCTTTCTTT.

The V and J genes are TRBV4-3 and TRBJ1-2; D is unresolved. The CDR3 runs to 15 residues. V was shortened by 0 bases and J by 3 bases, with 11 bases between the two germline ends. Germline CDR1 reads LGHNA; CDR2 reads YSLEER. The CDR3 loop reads CASSQDLVHYYGYTF. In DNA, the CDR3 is TGCGCCAGCAGCCAAGATCTTGTACACTACTATGGCTACACCTTC.

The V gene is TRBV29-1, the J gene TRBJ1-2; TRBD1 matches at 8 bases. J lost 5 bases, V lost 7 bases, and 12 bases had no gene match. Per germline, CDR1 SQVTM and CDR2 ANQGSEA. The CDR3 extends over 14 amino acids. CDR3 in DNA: TGCAGCGCCAAAGGACAGGGTGCAAGGTATGGCTACACCTTC. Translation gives CSAKGQGARYGYTF.

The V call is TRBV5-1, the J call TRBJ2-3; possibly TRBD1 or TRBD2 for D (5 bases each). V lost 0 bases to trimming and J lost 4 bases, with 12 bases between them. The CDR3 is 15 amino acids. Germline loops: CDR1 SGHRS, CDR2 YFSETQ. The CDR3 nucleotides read TGCGCCAGCAGCTTGGTCCCGGGGCAGTCAGATACGCAGTATTTT. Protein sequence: CASSLVPGQSDTQYF.

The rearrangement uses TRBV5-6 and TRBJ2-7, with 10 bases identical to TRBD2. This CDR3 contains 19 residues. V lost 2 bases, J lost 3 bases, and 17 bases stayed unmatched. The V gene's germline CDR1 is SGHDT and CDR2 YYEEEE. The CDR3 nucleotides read TGTGCCAGCAGCTTTCCGGGCCCATCGCGTCTAGCGGGAGACTACGAGCAGTACTTC. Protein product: CASSFPGPSRLAGDYEQYF.